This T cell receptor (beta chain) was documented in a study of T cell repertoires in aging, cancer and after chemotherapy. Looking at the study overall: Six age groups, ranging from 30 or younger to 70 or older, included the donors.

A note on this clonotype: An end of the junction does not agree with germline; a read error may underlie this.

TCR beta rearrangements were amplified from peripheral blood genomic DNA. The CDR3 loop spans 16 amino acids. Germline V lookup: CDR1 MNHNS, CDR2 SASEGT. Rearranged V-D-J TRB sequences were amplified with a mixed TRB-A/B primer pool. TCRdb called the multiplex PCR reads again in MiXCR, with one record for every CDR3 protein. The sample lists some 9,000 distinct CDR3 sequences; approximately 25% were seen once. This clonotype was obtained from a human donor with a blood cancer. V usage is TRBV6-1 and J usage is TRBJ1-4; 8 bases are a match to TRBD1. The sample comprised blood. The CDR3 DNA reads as TGTGCGAGCAGTGAATTCGCGGGACAGGAATCCGAAAAACTGTTTTTT. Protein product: CASSEFAGQESEKLFF.